Listed below are T cell receptor beta chains from one sample, sequenced in a study of T cells expressing NK-cell markers. TCRdb reanalyzed the 5' RACE reads, giving one entry per CDR3 protein sequence and no DNA. This listing includes over 250,000 distinct CDR3 sequences. Sequencing was done on a sample of blood T cells: a sorted CD56 or NKG2C T cell subset, CD4+ or CD8+ T cells, or bulk PBMC T cells (not recorded which). These TCRs come from a woman aged 18 to 75 in good health. Each CDR3 is given with its conserved first and last residue.

>TRBJ2-7|TRBV7-6
CASSPTHPAYEQYF
>TRBJ1-1|TRBV11-2
CASSSRAQGSGGTEAFF
>TRBJ2-1|TRBV3-1
CASSQEWDFFNEQFF
>TRBJ1-1|TRBV5-5
CASSLFWNTEAFF
>TRBJ2-5|TRBV27
CASSPGMVEETQYF
>TRBJ2-1|TRBV5-1
CASSLGDYHNEQFF
>TRBJ2-1|TRBV4-3
CASSQDLTHEQFF
>TRBJ1-5|TRBV12-3/TRBV12-4
CASSFQHTSNQPQHF
>TRBJ2-5|TRBV29-1
CSVVGTGETQYF
>TRBJ1-1|TRBV20-1
CSASAMNTEAFF
>TRBJ1-5|TRBV6-1
CASSNPGPQHF
>TRBJ1-2|TRBV18
CASSPGTDLYGYTF
>TRBJ2-3|TRBV5-1
CASSLLSSGRTFTDTQYF
>TRBJ2-3|TRBV6-5
CASSYLEAGSTDTQYF
>TRBJ1-1|TRBV6-2/TRBV6-3
CASNEAGRLEAFF
>TRBJ2-6|TRBV3-1
CAVNEGSGANVLTF
>TRBJ2-1|TRBV18
CASSPGIYNEQFF
>TRBJ2-2|TRBV2
CASSELAGTGELFF
>TRBJ1-2|TRBV6-5
CASSYSSGGREFGYTF
>TRBJ2-7|TRBV6-2/TRBV6-3
CATTPTGREYEQYF
>TRBJ2-4|TRBV10-3
CATRGQGAKNIQYF
>TRBJ1-6|TRBV3-1
CASRTLGQANSPLHF
>TRBJ2-3|TRBV10-3
CATAPGLAARDTQYF
>TRBJ2-6|TRBV24-1
CATSDGQGSSGANVLTF
>TRBJ2-1|TRBV20-1
CSASSGRAGNEQFF
>TRBJ2-1|TRBV10-1
CASSGAGVSYNEQFF
>TRBJ2-3|TRBV9
CASSIGTDGTQDTQYF
>TRBJ2-2|TRBV6-1
CASTQPLGPYSGELFF
>TRBJ2-3|TRBV4-3
CASSFGQGRTDTQYF
>TRBJ2-1|TRBV6-2/TRBV6-3
CASSRTTSYNEQFF
>TRBJ1-1|TRBV7-2
CASSLSPGLNTEAFF
>TRBJ2-5|TRBV20-1
CSARAAAVGETQYF
>TRBJ2-5|TRBV21-1
CASSSPTSGRQETQYF